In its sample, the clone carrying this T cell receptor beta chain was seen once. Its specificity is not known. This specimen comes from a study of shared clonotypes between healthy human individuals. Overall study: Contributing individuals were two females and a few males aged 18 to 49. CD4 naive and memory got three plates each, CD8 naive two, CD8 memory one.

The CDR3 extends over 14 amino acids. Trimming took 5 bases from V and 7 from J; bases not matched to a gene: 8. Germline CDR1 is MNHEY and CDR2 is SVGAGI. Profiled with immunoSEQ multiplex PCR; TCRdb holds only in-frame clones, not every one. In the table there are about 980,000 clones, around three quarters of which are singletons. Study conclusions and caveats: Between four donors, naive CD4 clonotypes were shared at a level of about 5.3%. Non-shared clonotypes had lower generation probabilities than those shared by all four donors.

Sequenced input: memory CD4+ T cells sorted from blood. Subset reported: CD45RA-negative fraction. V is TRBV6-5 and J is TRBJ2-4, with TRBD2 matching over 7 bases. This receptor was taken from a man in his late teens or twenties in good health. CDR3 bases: TGTGCCAGCAGTCCCATAACAGCGGGGAACATTCAGTACTTC. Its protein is CASSPITAGNIQYF.